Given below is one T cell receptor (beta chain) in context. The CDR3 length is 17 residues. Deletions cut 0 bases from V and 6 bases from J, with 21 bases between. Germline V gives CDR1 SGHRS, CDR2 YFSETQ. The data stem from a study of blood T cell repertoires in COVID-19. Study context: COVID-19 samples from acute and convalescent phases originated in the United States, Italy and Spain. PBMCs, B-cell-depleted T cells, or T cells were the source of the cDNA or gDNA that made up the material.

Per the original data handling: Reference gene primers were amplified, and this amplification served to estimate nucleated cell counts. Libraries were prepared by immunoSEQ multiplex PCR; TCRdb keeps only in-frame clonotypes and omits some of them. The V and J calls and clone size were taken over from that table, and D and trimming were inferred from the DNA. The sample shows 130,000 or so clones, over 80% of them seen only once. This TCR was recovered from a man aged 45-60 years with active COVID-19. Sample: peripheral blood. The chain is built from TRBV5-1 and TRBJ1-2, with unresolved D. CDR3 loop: CASSLAPARLSVHGYTF. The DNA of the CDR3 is TGCGCCAGCAGCTTGGCCCCCGCCAGGCTATCAGTTCATGGCTACACCTTC.